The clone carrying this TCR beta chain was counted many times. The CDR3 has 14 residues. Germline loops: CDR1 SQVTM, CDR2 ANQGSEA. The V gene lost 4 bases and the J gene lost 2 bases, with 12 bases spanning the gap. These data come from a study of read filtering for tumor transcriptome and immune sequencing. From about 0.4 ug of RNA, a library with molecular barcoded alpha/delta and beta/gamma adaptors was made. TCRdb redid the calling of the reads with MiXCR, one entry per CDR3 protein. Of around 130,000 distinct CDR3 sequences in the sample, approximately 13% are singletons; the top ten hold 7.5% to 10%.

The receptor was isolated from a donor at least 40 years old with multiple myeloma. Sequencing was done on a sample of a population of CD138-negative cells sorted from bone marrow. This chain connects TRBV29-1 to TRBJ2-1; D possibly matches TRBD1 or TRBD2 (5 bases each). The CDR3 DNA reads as TGCAGCGTTGGGGGGAAGGGGCCCTACAATGAGCAGTTCTTC. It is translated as CSVGGKGPYNEQFF.